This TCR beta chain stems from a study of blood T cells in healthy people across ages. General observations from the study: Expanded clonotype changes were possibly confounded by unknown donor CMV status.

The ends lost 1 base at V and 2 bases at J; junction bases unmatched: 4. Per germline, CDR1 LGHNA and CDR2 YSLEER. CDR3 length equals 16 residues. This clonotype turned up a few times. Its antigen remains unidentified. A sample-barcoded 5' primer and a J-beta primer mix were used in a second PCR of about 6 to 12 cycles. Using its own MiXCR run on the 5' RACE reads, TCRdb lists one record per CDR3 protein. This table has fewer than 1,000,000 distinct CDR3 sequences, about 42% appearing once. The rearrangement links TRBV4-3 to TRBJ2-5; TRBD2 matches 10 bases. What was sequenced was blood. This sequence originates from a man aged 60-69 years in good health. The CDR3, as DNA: TGCGCCAGCAGCCAAGCACTAGCGGGGATTCAAGAGACCCAGTACTTC. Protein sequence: CASSQALAGIQETQYF.